One sample yielded the 10 T cell receptor beta chains listed below, sequenced in a study of T cell clonality in common variable immunodeficiency. TCRdb keeps only in-frame clones here, not all; method: immunoSEQ multiplex PCR. Observed in the sample are 30,000 to 40,000 clones, none of them singletons. Sequencing was carried out using peripheral blood mononuclear cells. The receptors derive from a person aged 18 to 70 in good health.

This clone has a count of ten or more. With the read ending 3 residues before the CDR3 end, the germline J gene is used to fill in that end. V is TRBV19 and J is TRBJ2-1, with a weak D call TRBD1 (5 bases). The CDR3 totals 15 residues. Germline loops: CDR1 LNHDA, CDR2 SQIVND (reference sequence). V lost 9 bases and J lost 0, with 15 bases in between. The CDR3 protein is CASRRQSSSYNEQFF. The covered CDR3 bases are TGTGCCAGCCGTAGACAGTCAAGCTCCTACAATGAG.

This clone occurred many times. The CDR3 end lies 3 residues beyond the end of the read and is filled in from the germline J gene. This chain joins TRBV11-2 and TRBJ2-3, with unresolved D. CDR1 is SGHAT and CDR2 is FQNNGV in the germline V gene. The CDR3 extends over 15 amino acids. With 2 bases removed from V and 0 bases from J, the gap between germline ends came to 9 bases. The CDR3 loop reads CASSLRLLSTDTQYF. The DNA read from the CDR3 is TGTGCCAGCAGCTTAAGACTCCTTAGCACAGATACG. The full variable domain, its missing parts supplied by reference TRBV11-2 and TRBJ2-3, is EAGVAQSPRYKIIEKRQSVAFWCNPISGHATLYWYQQILGQGPKLLIQFQNNGVVDDSQLPKDRFSAERLKGVDSTLKIQPAKLEDSAVYLCASSLRLLSTDTQYFGPGTRLTVL.

This clone has ten or more counts. Read data end 3 residues before the CDR3 end; the end is taken from the germline J gene. The chain combines TRBV11-2 with TRBJ2-7, with D possibly being TRBD2 (5 bases). Germline CDR1 and CDR2: SGHAT and FQNNGV. This CDR3 has 13 residues. V lost 3 bases and J 6 bases, leaving 12 bases between the germline ends. The CDR3 DNA, read in part, is TGTGCCAGCAGCTTGGACTTTCGCCGCGAG. Residues: CASSLDFRRE. The complete CDR3 protein is CASSLDFRREQYF.

At least ten counts were recorded for this clone. The read stops 3 residues short of the end of the CDR3; the missing end is completed from the germline J gene. The chain recombines TRBV5-4 with TRBJ2-7; TRBD2 matches 10 bases. The CDR3 covers 15 residues. Germline CDR1 SGHNT, CDR2 YYREEE (reference sequence). V shed 1 base, J shed 2 bases, and the junction held 3 bases outside the gene matches. CDR3 amino acids: CASSLLAGDPYEQYF. CDR3 DNA, as far as it was read: TGTGCCAGCAGCTTGCTAGCGGGGGACCCCTACGAG.

In its sample, this clone was seen many times. The read stops 3 residues short of the end of the CDR3; the missing end is completed from the germline J gene. The rearrangement joins TRBV29-1 to TRBJ2-7; 9 bases match TRBD1. The CDR3 has 15 residues. The germline gives CDR1 SQVTM, CDR2 ANQGSEA. V shed 1 base and J 0 bases; nucleotides not matched to a gene: 4. The sequenced CDR3 bases are TGCAGCGTTGAAGTTATGGGACAGGGCTCCTACGAG. It translates to CSVEVMGQGSYE. The entire CDR3 sequence reads CSVEVMGQGSYEQYF.

This clone has at least ten counts. The read finishes 3 residues shy of the CDR3 end, and the germline J gene is used to complete it. This chain links TRBV2 with TRBJ1-1, with 9 bases lining up with TRBD1. The J segment lost 2 bases and the V segment lost 7 bases, leaving 5 bases of the junction unmatched. This CDR3 spans 14 amino acids. CDR1 is SNHLY and CDR2 is FYNNEI in the germline V gene. CDR3 sequence: CASTRTGVNTEAFF. The CDR3 bases that were read are TGTGCCAGCACCAGGACAGGGGTTAACACTGAA.

This clone was found many times. Sequencing ends 3 residues short of the CDR3 end; the germline J gene provides the rest. This chain connects TRBV5-4 to TRBJ1-3, with no clear D. Trimming left V 1 base short and J 0 bases short, with 8 bases between. The length of the CDR3 is 15 residues. The germline CDR1 and CDR2 sequences are SGHNT and YYREEE (reference sequence). CDR3 bases read: TGTGCCAGCAGCTTGTTCCAGAGCTCTGGAAACACC. Its protein is CASSLFQSSGNT. The full CDR3 reads CASSLFQSSGNTIYF.

At least ten counts were recorded for this clone. The read halts 3 residues ahead of the CDR3 end, with the missing end drawn from the germline J gene. The V call is TRBV7-2, the J call TRBJ2-7; 9 positions match TRBD2. Losses at the gene ends were 8 bases for V and 2 bases for J; bases not matched to a gene: 7. Germline-derived CDR1 and CDR2 are SGHTA and FQGNSA. The CDR3 totals 14 residues. The CDR3 spells CASGPTSGAYEQYF. The covered CDR3 bases are TGTGCCAGCGGGCCGACTAGCGGTGCCTACGAG.

This clone was seen at least ten times. The observed sequence ends 3 residues before the CDR3 terminus, with the missing tail filled in from the germline J gene. V is TRBV5-1 and J is TRBJ2-1; 8 bases map to TRBD2. CDR1 SGHRS and CDR2 YFSETQ come from the germline V gene. This CDR3 contains 20 residues. V lost 0 bases to trimming and J lost 4 bases; unmatched junction nucleotides: 18. CDR3 region: CASSLAGPGFSQRGYNEQFF. Incomplete CDR3 DNA: TGCGCCAGCAGCTTGGCCGGCCCAGGGTTCAGCCAGCGGGGGTACAATGAG. Full variable domain (rest looked up from reference TRBV5-1 and TRBJ2-1): KAGVTQTPRYLIKTRGQQVTLSCSPISGHRSVSWYQQTPGQGLQFLFEYFSETQRNKGNFPGRFSGRQFSNSRSEMNVSTLELGDSALYLCASSLAGPGFSQRGYNEQFFGPGTRLTVL.

This clone has at least ten counts. The read terminates 3 residues ahead of where the CDR3 ends, so the germline J gene completes it. The J gene is TRBJ2-7, the V gene TRBV5-1, with TRBD1 identical over 8 bases. CDR1 and CDR2 (germline): SGHRS, YFSETQ. CDR3 length: 13 amino acids. J lost 5 bases, V lost 6 bases, and 7 bases had no gene match. This chain's CDR3 is CASNRQGSDEQYF. CDR3 DNA, as far as it was read: TGCGCCAGCAATCGACAGGGGAGCGACGAG.